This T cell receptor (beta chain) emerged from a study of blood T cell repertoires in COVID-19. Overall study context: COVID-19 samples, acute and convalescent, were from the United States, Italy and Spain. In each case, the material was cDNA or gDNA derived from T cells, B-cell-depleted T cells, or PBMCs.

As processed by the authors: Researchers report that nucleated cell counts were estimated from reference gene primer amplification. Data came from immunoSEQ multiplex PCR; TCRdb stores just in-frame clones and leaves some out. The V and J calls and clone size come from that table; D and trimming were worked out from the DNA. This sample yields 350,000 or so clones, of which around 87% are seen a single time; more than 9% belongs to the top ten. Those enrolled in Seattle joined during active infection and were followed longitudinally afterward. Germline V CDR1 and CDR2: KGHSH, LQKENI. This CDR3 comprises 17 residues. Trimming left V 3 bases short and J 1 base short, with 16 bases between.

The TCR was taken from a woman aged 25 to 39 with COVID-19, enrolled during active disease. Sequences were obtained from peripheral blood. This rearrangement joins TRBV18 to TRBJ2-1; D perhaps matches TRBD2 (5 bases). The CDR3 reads CASSPRPSSGSYNEQFF. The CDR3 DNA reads TGTGCCAGCTCACCCCGTCCTAGCAGTGGTTCCTACAATGAGCAGTTCTTC.